This T cell receptor beta chain stems from a study of CD4 T cells in relation to SARS-CoV-2 and coronaviruses. Study background: TCR beta CDR3s were sequenced after roughly ten-day antigen culture of PBMCs. Convalescent patients were 7 or 8 males and a few females; two were Hispanic.

For this clone: The antigen remains undetermined.

This CDR3 is 14 amino acids long. The germline V and J ends were trimmed by 5 bases and 3 bases, with 14 bases remaining between them. Per the germline V gene, CDR1 is LNHDA and CDR2 is SQIVND (reference sequence). Repertoires were generated with immunoSEQ multiplex PCR, while TCRdb's copy carries only in-frame clones and drops some. Of 38,000 or so clones in the sample, around three quarters are singletons; the top ten hold roughly 21%. This sequence joins TRBV19 and TRBJ2-7; D unresolved. This receptor was taken from an adult with COVID-19. The sequenced material came from memory CD4+ T cells from PBMCs, cultured in vitro. Here the CDR3 reads CASSPNLNSYEQYF. The CDR3 DNA follows: TGTGCCAGTAGTCCGAATCTGAACAGCTACGAGCAGTACTTC.